The present T cell receptor (beta chain) was sequenced within a study of vaccination and CD4 T cells after COVID-19. The overall study: Nasal swab PCR detected SARS-CoV-2 in convalescent patients, who comprised 9 or 10 mild cases and one severe case. Taking of post-vaccine samples occurred a median 72 days after dose two (range 14 to 241). Study-wide results and caveats: Recorded median SARS-CoV-2-reactive clonotype numbers increased from roughly 19 to 38 without reaching significance.

Cultured CD4+ T cells had their DNA profiled by the Oncomine TCR Beta short-read assay. One entry per CDR3 protein results from TCRdb running MiXCR on the PCR reads. The sample has more than 10,000 distinct CDR3 sequences; about 50% are singletons. Germline values: CDR1 LNHNV, CDR2 YYDKDF (reference sequence). The V end lost 11 bases, the J end lost 2 bases, and 16 bases lay between the germline ends. The CDR3 extends over 13 amino acids. Treatment of the sample: roughly 10-day PBMC culture with coronavirus spike peptide pools or control peptides (ViraFEST assay). In its sample, this clonotype was seen a few times. The antigen is not known.

The TCR was taken from a human donor who had recovered from COVID-19. Specimen: CD4+ T cells from blood, cultured in vitro. The chain uses TRBV15 and TRBJ2-7, with a possible D match to TRBD1 (5 bases). The CDR3: CAAGNPSTYEQYF. For the CDR3, the DNA is TGTGCCGCAGGGAACCCATCCACCTACGAGCAGTACTTC.